The present T cell receptor (beta chain) was sequenced within a study of identical twins. General study findings and limits: Whereas memory repertoires showed no such difference, abundant cord blood beta clonotypes carried fewer insertions.

The ends were cut back, 6 bases at V and 6 bases at J, with 8 bases in the middle. CDR1 is LGHDT, CDR2 YNNKEL, per germline (reference sequence). The CDR3 length is 12 residues. TCRdb reanalysed the 5' RACE reads using MiXCR and keeps one entry per CDR3 protein. The sample yields 430,000 or so distinct CDR3 sequences, roughly 26% seen once. A note on this clonotype: Its antigen is undetermined.

This sample was shared with a second study, whose subject was T cells expressing NK-cell markers. That study reports: The TCR beta repertoires were obtained from sorted CD3+CD56+NKG2C+, CD3+CD56+NKG2C- and CD3+CD56-NKG2C+ T cells. Sequencing covered eight donors, seven HCMV-seropositive and one seronegative. These clonotypes, the leaders elsewhere, also led the CD3+CD56-NKG2C+ fraction in several donors.

Sequencing was done on a sample of CD4+ T cells sorted from blood. The TCR comes from a woman younger than 30 in good health. The rearrangement links TRBV3-1 to TRBJ2-2; no firm D call. CDR3 sequence reads: CASRHFSGELFF. The CDR3 coding sequence is TGTGCCAGCAGACACTTTTCCGGGGAGCTGTTTTTT. Filled out from reference TRBV3-1 and TRBJ2-2, the complete variable domain reads DTAVSQTPKYLVTQMGNDKSIKCEQNLGHDTMYWYKQDSKKFLKIMFSYNNKELIINETVPNRFSPKSPDKAHLNLHINSLELGDSAVYFCASRHFSGELFFGEGSRLTVL.